This T cell receptor delta chain was identified in a study of delta chains in infants with herpesvirus infections. For the study at large: Infants in Uganda were tracked from birth through primary CMV infection.

This clone is categorized as hyperexpanded. The antigen is not known. Reverse transcription of PBMC RNA used primers specific for the gamma and delta chains. TCRdb reanalysed the RT-PCR reads with CATT. The table includes around 510 delta-chain clones, approximately 45% detected once. Study-level results: Possibly, this public clonotype is present below detection in uninfected infants.

Sequencing was performed on peripheral blood, taken at time point 3 of longitudinal follow-up. This TCR derives from a human donor who was a Ugandan infant, either HIV-exposed or HIV-unexposed (not recorded which).

The CDR3 is CALGELNHPTLWGYTDKLIF. For the CDR3, the DNA is TGTGCTCTTGGGGAACTTAATCATCCAACCCTCTGGGGTTACACCGATAAACTCATCTTT. The V and J genes are TRDV1 and TRDJ1; a weak D match, TRDD3 (6 bases). Trimming cost V 0 bases and J 0 bases, with 23 bases left between them. The CDR3 is 20 residues long. Germline V gene data show CDR1 as TSWWSYY and CDR2 as QGS.